This is a list of T cell receptor beta chains from one sample in a study of T-cell memory formation after mild COVID-19. Each CDR3 protein is one row after TCRdb ran MiXCR on the 5' RACE reads. The sample consists of about 500,000 distinct CDR3 sequences, roughly 20% of them appearing once. Sequenced input: PBMCs or a T cell subset sorted from them (not recorded which). Source of these receptors: an adult woman who had mild COVID-19 (a few samples of this study predate the infection). Cell type and time point are not known. CDR3s include the opening cysteine and the closing phenylalanine or tryptophan. D genes are given only for firm matches. The size field is filled for only some rows; it gives once, few, many or a size class.

clone size,V gene,J gene,D gene,CDR3 protein,CDR3 DNA
.,TRBV9,TRBJ2-3,.,CASSIDENTQYF,TGTGCCAGCAGCATAGACGAGAATACGCAGTATTTT
.,TRBV5-1,TRBJ2-2,TRBD1,CASSLGDRVGELFF,TGCGCCAGCAGCCTAGGGGACAGGGTCGGGGAGCTGTTTTTT
.,TRBV11-2,TRBJ2-5,.,CASSLTPETQYF,TGTGCCAGCAGCTTGACCCCGGAGACCCAGTACTTC
many,TRBV4-2,TRBJ2-1,TRBD2,CASSQAELAGLNEQFF,TGTGCCAGCAGCCAAGCGGAACTAGCGGGGTTGAATGAGCAGTTCTTC
.,TRBV3-1,TRBJ1-1,.,CASSQGRDSRGTETFF,TGTGCCAGCAGCCAAGGTCGGGACTCCCGTGGGACTGAAACTTTCTTT
.,TRBV4-3,TRBJ1-3,.,CASSQEGGTGNTIYF,TGCGCCAGCAGCCAAGAGGGGGGGACTGGAAACACCATATATTTT
.,TRBV6-2/TRBV6-3,TRBJ2-7,TRBD1,CASSLRDRGLYEQYF,TGTGCCAGCAGTCTCCGGGACAGGGGGCTTTACGAGCAGTACTTC
.,TRBV5-1,TRBJ2-7,.,CASSSDGTSGYEQYF,TGCGCCAGCAGCTCCGACGGGACTTCCGGCTACGAGCAGTACTTC
.,TRBV12-3/TRBV12-4,TRBJ2-5,.,CASSVLPETQYF,TGTGCCAGCAGTGTACTGCCAGAGACCCAGTACTTC
.,TRBV2,TRBJ2-7,.,CASSVTPLGTYEQYF,TGTGCCAGCAGTGTGACACCTCTCGGCACCTACGAGCAGTACTTC
.,TRBV5-1,TRBJ2-2,.,CASSLASGVTGELFF,TGCGCCAGCAGCTTGGCCAGTGGGGTTACCGGGGAGCTGTTTTTT
few,TRBV4-2,TRBJ2-3,TRBD2,CASQYLGLAGTDTQYF,TGTGCCAGCCAATACCTTGGACTAGCGGGGACAGATACGCAGTATTTT
.,TRBV6-1,TRBJ2-5,.,CASRIGLETQYF,TGTGCCAGCAGGATAGGGCTCGAGACCCAGTACTTC
few,TRBV5-6,TRBJ2-5,.,CASSFNSETQYF,TGTGCCAGCAGCTTTAATTCTGAGACCCAGTACTTC
few,TRBV12-3/TRBV12-4,TRBJ2-7,TRBD2,CASSWGGTSHSYEQYF,TGTGCCAGCAGTTGGGGCGGGACTAGCCACTCCTACGAGCAGTACTTC
few,TRBV6-6,TRBJ2-1,TRBD2,CASSYPSRVAGYNEQFF,TGTGCCAGCAGTTACCCCTCTCGGGTAGCGGGCTACAATGAGCAGTTCTTC
.,TRBV24-1,TRBJ2-7,.,CATSDLYSYEQYF,TGTGCCACCAGTGATTTATACTCCTACGAGCAGTACTTC
.,TRBV12-3/TRBV12-4,TRBJ2-1,TRBD2,CATRRAGIYNEQFF,TGTGCCACGCGGCGAGCGGGGATCTACAATGAGCAGTTCTTC
many,TRBV24-1,TRBJ2-1,.,CATSGSNPHQFF,TGTGCCACCAGTGGTAGCAATCCCCACCAGTTCTTC
few,TRBV21-1,TRBJ1-1,.,CASSKDGGAGPNTEAFF,TGTGCCAGCAGCAAAGATGGGGGTGCAGGACCGAACACTGAAGCTTTCTTT
few,TRBV6-5,TRBJ2-1,.,CATNGGGYSYNEQFF,TGTGCCACCAACGGTGGGGGTTACTCCTACAATGAGCAGTTCTTC
few,TRBV7-2,TRBJ2-1,.,CASSRLRGTYNEQFF,TGTGCCAGCAGCCGCCTGAGGGGGACCTACAATGAGCAGTTCTTC
.,TRBV19,TRBJ2-1,.,CASSILVAGPLYNEQFF,TGTGCCAGTAGTATCTTGGTGGCGGGGCCTCTCTACAATGAGCAGTTCTTC
.,TRBV6-5,TRBJ1-6,.,CASSPNNSPLHF,TGTGCCAGCAGCCCGAATAATTCACCCCTCCACTTT
few,TRBV3-1,TRBJ1-6,.,CASSQDGNSPLHF,TGTGCCAGCAGCCAAGACGGGAATTCACCCCTCCACTTT
few,TRBV2,TRBJ1-1,.,CASRNFVSSTEAFF,TGTGCCAGCAGGAATTTCGTCTCGAGTACTGAAGCTTTCTTT
.,TRBV7-9,TRBJ2-1,TRBD2,CASSSQGLAGGQSSYNEQFF,TGTGCCAGCAGCTCCCAGGGACTAGCGGGGGGGCAGAGCTCCTACAATGAGCAGTTCTTC
.,TRBV5-6,TRBJ2-1,.,CASSLGTGGPNEQFF,TGTGCCAGCAGCTTGGGGACGGGGGGCCCCAATGAGCAGTTCTTC
few,TRBV2,TRBJ1-5,.,CASSEGSWGRGMGDQPQHF,TGTGCCAGCAGTGAAGGATCCTGGGGGCGGGGGATGGGGGATCAGCCCCAGCATTTT
few,TRBV6-5,TRBJ2-1,TRBD1,CASSPGQGIGYNEQFF,TGTGCCAGCAGCCCGGGACAGGGGATAGGATACAATGAGCAGTTCTTC
many,TRBV5-1,TRBJ2-7,.,CASSLMGVDEQYF,TGCGCCAGCAGCTTGATGGGAGTCGACGAGCAGTACTTC
once,TRBV6-1,TRBJ1-2,.,CASSEALDTRGANYGYTF,TGTGCCAGCAGTGAAGCGCTGGACACCAGAGGAGCTAACTATGGCTACACCTTC
many,TRBV5-1,TRBJ2-2,TRBD1,CASSLAGQGSTGELFF,TGCGCCAGCAGCTTGGCCGGACAGGGGAGCACCGGGGAGCTGTTTTTT
.,TRBV12-3/TRBV12-4,TRBJ1-2,.,CASSPTGMGNYGYTF,TGTGCCAGCAGCCCAACAGGGATGGGAAACTATGGCTACACCTTC
.,TRBV9,TRBJ2-7,TRBD1,CASSPTGGVSSYEQYF,TGTGCCAGCAGCCCAACAGGGGGCGTAAGCTCCTACGAGCAGTACTTC
.,TRBV12-3/TRBV12-4,TRBJ2-4,.,CASSPDGKNIQYF,TGTGCCAGCAGCCCAGACGGGAAAAACATTCAGTACTTC
few,TRBV5-1,TRBJ2-4,TRBD1,CASSLKTTTGGSLAKNIQYF,TGCGCCAGCAGCTTGAAAACCACGACAGGGGGCTCCCTAGCCAAAAACATTCAGTACTTC
.,TRBV4-3,TRBJ2-3,.,CASSRFGGSMADTQYF,TGCGCCAGCAGCCGATTCGGGGGTTCAATGGCAGATACGCAGTATTTT
.,TRBV4-3,TRBJ1-2,.,CASSQDGERIYGYTF,TGCGCCAGCAGCCAAGATGGGGAGAGGATCTATGGCTACACCTTC
.,TRBV4-1,TRBJ1-2,.,CASSQARAATNYGYTF,TGCGCCAGCAGCCAAGCTCGGGCAGCAACTAACTATGGCTACACCTTC
few,TRBV11-2,TRBJ1-4,TRBD1,CASSPGTGGNEKLFF,TGTGCCAGCAGCCCAGGGACAGGGGGAAATGAAAAACTGTTTTTT
few,TRBV20-1,TRBJ2-1,TRBD2,CSAMGLAGPYNEQFF,TGCAGTGCTATGGGACTAGCGGGCCCATACAATGAGCAGTTCTTC
few,TRBV29-1,TRBJ2-7,.,CSVEAATSYEQYF,TGCAGCGTTGAAGCGGCTACCTCCTACGAGCAGTACTTC
.,TRBV12-3/TRBV12-4,TRBJ2-3,TRBD2,CASSLGWRELDTQYF,TGTGCCAGCAGTTTAGGTTGGCGGGAGCTAGATACGCAGTATTTT
few,TRBV12-3/TRBV12-4,TRBJ1-1,.,CASSLSQGRTEAFF,TGTGCCAGCAGTTTATCCCAGGGGAGAACTGAAGCTTTCTTT
.,TRBV5-4,TRBJ2-6,.,CASSPMGSGANVLTF,TGTGCCAGCAGCCCCATGGGCTCTGGGGCCAACGTCCTGACTTTC
few,TRBV7-7,TRBJ2-5,TRBD2,CASHERDPGEGQETQYF,TGTGCTAGCCACGAGCGGGACCCTGGGGAGGGTCAAGAGACCCAGTACTTC
.,TRBV7-7,TRBJ2-5,.,CASSLAPGKETQYF,TGTGCTAGCAGCTTAGCGCCAGGGAAAGAGACCCAGTACTTC
few,TRBV5-6,TRBJ2-7,.,CASSLSYGYYEQYF,TGTGCCAGCAGCTTGTCCTACGGCTACTACGAGCAGTACTTC
few,TRBV3-1,TRBJ1-5,.,CASSPGGVRHQPQHF,TGTGCCAGCAGCCCCGGGGGGGTCAGACATCAGCCCCAGCATTTT
many,TRBV12-3/TRBV12-4,TRBJ1-1,.,CASSFVGGGTEAFF,TGTGCCAGCAGTTTTGTAGGTGGAGGCACTGAAGCTTTCTTT
.,TRBV12-3/TRBV12-4,TRBJ2-7,TRBD1,CASRKKPDRGNRYEQYF,TGTGCCAGCAGAAAAAAACCGGACAGGGGGAATCGCTACGAGCAGTACTTC
few,TRBV10-3,TRBJ2-1,TRBD2,CAIRGSGRGNEQFF,TGTGCCATCAGGGGGAGCGGGAGAGGCAATGAGCAGTTCTTC